Each of the 19 T cell receptor beta chains below was sequenced from the same sample in a study of radiation and T cells in renal cell carcinoma. Specified time point: baseline pretreatment blood. The treatment: 15 Gy SBRT to primary tumor, nephrectomy 4 weeks later. Profiled with immunoSEQ multiplex PCR; TCRdb holds only in-frame clones, not every one. This table holds 95,000 or so clones, approximately 86% found once. The sample consisted of blood, taken from a patient whose treatment included radiotherapy and nephrectomy. The source of these receptors is a man aged 50 to 59 with renal cell carcinoma.

The genes are TRBV7-2 and TRBJ1-4; 7 positions match TRBD1. This CDR3 region has 16 residues. Germline CDR1 and CDR2: SGHTA and FQGNSA. V was pared by 0 bases and J by 9 bases, with 10 bases of the junction left unmatched. DNA for the CDR3: TGTGCCAGCAGCTTAGCGGGTCAGGGGGAGAGTAAAAAACTGTTTTTT. Amino acids: CASSLAGQGESKKLFF.

The chain carries TRBV18 and TRBJ1-5; no clear D. CDR1 is KGHSH, CDR2 LQKENI, per germline. With 6 bases removed from V and 3 bases from J, the gap between germline ends came to 15 bases. The CDR3 sequence is 15 residues long. CDR3 sequence reads: CASSPRRFSNQPQHF. For the CDR3, the DNA is TGTGCCAGCTCCCCAAGACGGTTTTCCAATCAGCCCCAGCATTTT.

J is TRBJ1-1 and V is TRBV25-1; D is unresolved. The ends were cut back, 1 base at V and 1 base at J, with 13 bases in the middle. The CDR3 is 16 residues long. The germline gives CDR1 MGHDK, CDR2 SYGVNS. CDR3 bases: TGTGCCAGCAGTGAATTAGGACGAGGAGGGAACACTGAAGCTTTCTTT. Translated: CASSELGRGGNTEAFF.

The V call is TRBV28, the J call TRBJ2-5, with TRBD2 matching 14 bases. Looked up from germline, CDR1 is MDHEN and CDR2 is SYDVKM. The CDR3 length is 16 residues. V dropped 3 bases and J dropped 4; count of bases not matched to a gene: 4. The CDR3 loop reads CASSFAGLAGVETQYF. CDR3 nucleotide sequence: TGTGCCAGCAGTTTCGCGGGACTAGCGGGAGTAGAGACCCAGTACTTC. The full variable domain, with the rest looked up from reference TRBV28 and TRBJ2-5, is DVKVTQSSRYLVKRTGEKVFLECVQDMDHENMFWYRQDPGLGLRLIYFSYDVKMKEKGDIPEGYSVSREKKERFSLILESASTNQTSMYLCASSFAGLAGVETQYFGPGTRLLVL.

V is TRBV5-1 and J is TRBJ1-1, with TRBD1 matching 8 bases. The junction had 16 bases not matched to a gene; V was cut back by 4 bases and J by 11 bases. The V gene's germline CDR1 is SGHRS and CDR2 YFSETQ. The CDR3 runs to 15 residues. This CDR3 reads CASSNAGQGNPRAFF. In DNA, the CDR3 is TGCGCCAGCAGCAACGCCGGACAGGGCAATCCGAGGGCTTTCTTT.

The rearrangement links TRBV5-4 to TRBJ1-2; a possible D gene is TRBD1 (6 bases). The germline gives CDR1 SGHNT, CDR2 YYREEE (reference sequence). The CDR3 has 13 amino acids. V gave up 5 bases and J gave up 8 bases, with 16 bases separating them. The CDR3 nucleotides are TGTGCCAGCAGTCATTTGGAGGGGGACGGCTACACCTTC. Its protein product is CASSHLEGDGYTF. Drawing the rest from reference TRBV5-4 and TRBJ1-2, the complete variable domain is ETGVTQSPTHLIKTRGQQVTLRCSSQSGHNTVSWYQQALGQGPQFIFQYYREEENGRGNFPPRFSGLQFPNYSSELNVNALELDDSALYLCASSHLEGDGYTFGSGTRLTVV.

This chain connects TRBV7-9 to TRBJ2-7; 9 positions agree with TRBD1. The CDR3 loop spans 15 amino acids. V was clipped by 5 bases and J by 6 bases; unmatched bases: 11. Germline loops: CDR1 SEHNR, CDR2 FQNEAQ (reference sequence). CDR3 loop: CASSPREGQGIEQYF. The CDR3 DNA follows: TGTGCCAGCAGCCCGAGGGAGGGACAGGGTATCGAGCAGTACTTC.

This chain joins TRBV5-5 and TRBJ1-4, with D tentatively TRBD1 (5 bases). This CDR3 region has 14 residues. Germline assignment: CDR1 SGHKS and CDR2 YYEKEE (reference sequence). Between the trimmed V and J ends, which lost 5 bases and 0 bases, there was a span of 8 bases. The CDR3 sequence: CASRTGTTNEKLFF. CDR3 DNA sequence: TGTGCCAGCAGAACAGGTACAACTAATGAAAAACTGTTTTTT.

The chain uses TRBV21-1 and TRBJ1-2; the table's D call TRBD1 went unverified against the DNA. TRBV21-1 counts as a pseudogene. This CDR3 comprises 14 residues. This CDR3 reads CASGAGDSNYGYTF. The DNA for the CDR3 is TGTGCCAGCGGAGCAGGGGATAGTAACTATGGCTACACCTTC.

The chain uses TRBV6-6 and TRBJ1-4, with 8 bases that match TRBD1. There are 14 residues in the CDR3. Germline values: CDR1 MNHNY, CDR2 SVGAGI (reference sequence). V gave up 6 bases and J gave up 7 bases; unmatched junction bases: 7. Here the CDR3 DNA reads TGTGCCAGCAGGCCAGGGGGCGAAGGTGAAAAACTGTTTTTT. Translation: CASRPGGEGEKLFF.

This clone has just one count. This sequence joins TRBV10-3 and TRBJ1-5, with TRBD1 matching 9 bases. The junction had 5 bases not matched to a gene; V was cut back by 4 bases and J by 7 bases. The CDR3 is made up of 14 amino acids. The V gene's germline CDR1 is ENHRY and CDR2 SYGVKD. The CDR3 DNA reads TGTGCCATCAGTGCGACAGGGGGGGAACAGCCCCAGCATTTT. Residues: CAISATGGEQPQHF.

The J gene is TRBJ2-7, the V gene TRBV27; perhaps TRBD2 as D (7 bases). The CDR3 runs to 15 residues. V was cut by 2 bases and J by 8 bases, with 19 bases left in between. Germline-derived CDR1 and CDR2 are MNHEY and SMNVEV (reference sequence). The CDR3: CASSLIGGSWDKQYF. DNA of the CDR3: TGTGCCAGCAGTTTAATCGGCGGGAGTTGGGACAAGCAGTACTTC.

The V gene is TRBV29-1, the J gene TRBJ1-1; D not resolved. This CDR3 is 11 amino acids long. CDR1 and CDR2 from the germline V gene are SQVTM and ANQGSEA. Trimming stripped 1 base from V and 3 bases from J, with 3 bases between. CDR3 sequence (DNA): TGCAGCGTTGAAGCATACACTGAAGCTTTCTTT. Its protein product is CSVEAYTEAFF. Based on the CDR3 plus reference TRBV29-1 and TRBJ1-1, the full variable domain is SAVISQKPSRDICQRGTSLTIQCQVDSQVTMMFWYRQQPGQSLTLIATANQGSEATYESGFVIDKFPISRPNLTFSTLTVSNMSPEDSSIYLCSVEAYTEAFFGQGTRLTVV.

This rearrangement joins TRBV11-2 to TRBJ2-2; no firm D call. The CDR3 contains 12 residues. Trimming took 1 base from V and 5 from J, leaving 2 bases between them. Germline values: CDR1 SGHAT, CDR2 FQNNGV. The CDR3 protein is CASSLGTGELFF. In DNA, the CDR3 is TGTGCCAGCAGCTTAGGGACCGGGGAGCTGTTTTTT.

For this clone: Other DNA sequences in the sample encode the same CDR3. CDR3 sequence (DNA): TGCGCCAGCAGCTTGTCTGCAGGGGCTAACTATGGCTACACCTTC. Its protein product is CASSLSAGANYGYTF. The J gene is TRBJ1-2, the V gene TRBV5-1; D might be TRBD1 (6 bases). Trimming removed 1 base from V and 0 bases from J, with 10 bases in between. Per germline, CDR1 SGHRS and CDR2 YFSETQ. The CDR3 is 15 amino acids.

This clone was seen only once. The V gene is TRBV6-6, the J gene TRBJ1-2; TRBD1 might be the D (6 bases). The CDR3 sequence is 14 residues long. Per the germline V gene, CDR1 is MNHNY and CDR2 is SVGAGI (reference sequence). With 6 bases removed from V and 3 bases from J, the gap between germline ends came to 14 bases. CDR3 nucleotide sequence: TGTGCCAGCAGGGGGGGCAGGGGTGACTATGGCTACACCTTC. This translates into CASRGGRGDYGYTF.

This clone was detected only a few times. The V gene is TRBV18, the J gene TRBJ1-1; D gene uncertain. This CDR3 is 14 amino acids long. Between the trimmed V and J ends, which lost 3 bases and 1 base, there was a span of 9 bases. Germline values: CDR1 KGHSH, CDR2 LQKENI. The CDR3 region has the DNA TGTGCCAGCTCACCTTCCCTTCAGAACACTGAAGCTTTCTTT. It is translated as CASSPSLQNTEAFF.

The chain combines TRBV7-6 with TRBJ2-1; TRBD2 might be the D (5 bases). This CDR3 contains 14 residues. V was clipped by 5 bases and J by 8 bases, with 16 bases between them. Germline V gene sequence: CDR1 SGHVS, CDR2 FNYEAQ. The CDR3 loop reads CASSIGGRRDEQFF. The DNA for the CDR3 is TGTGCCAGCAGCATAGGAGGCAGGCGCGATGAGCAGTTCTTC.

The rearrangement joins TRBV27 to TRBJ2-3, with D unclear. Trimming pared 0 bases from V and 2 bases from J, leaving 12 bases between. Germline V gives CDR1 MNHEY, CDR2 SMNVEV (reference sequence). This CDR3 is built from 16 residues. The CDR3 loop is CASSLSPAINTDTQYF. As DNA, the CDR3 is TGTGCCAGCAGTTTATCGCCCGCAATCAACACAGATACGCAGTATTTT.